The T cell receptor (beta chain) under discussion was sequenced for a study of T cell responses to AZD1222 COVID-19 vaccine listed by TCRdb under 2021. The study in broad terms: Because spike-specific TCR depth and breadth did not differ between the two schedules, AZD1222 recipients who got a second dose at roughly 4 weeks were pooled with those who got a second dose at roughly 12 weeks. A total of 233 trial participants underwent TCR sequencing, of whom under 220 had received two doses of AZD1222 and about 25 had received two doses of the MenACWY control vaccine. Trial participants were enrolled by age into 18-55, 56-69 and 70-plus year subgroups, with roughly 150, 30 and 60 TCR-sequenced participants respectively. The paper as a whole reports these results and caveats: Spike-specific TCR breadth and depth rose significantly after two AZD1222 doses compared with day 0 and with MenACWY recipients. In the small 56-69-year group, the increase in depth fell short of significance, most likely because of low power. Participants were mostly white British, with more females than males. The authors suggested clonal diversity may have been underestimated. Reportedly, almost half of the unique spike-specific TCRs recognized epitopes lying outside the regions that are mutated in the B.1.351 and B.1.1.7 variants. Conclusions about previously exposed vaccinees are limited, since just six AZD1222 recipients were seropositive for SARS-CoV-2 at baseline. Because no day 14 peak-response samples were available, repertoires were characterized only after the peak T cell response. The whole spike protein was spanned by vaccine-associated CD4 TCRs, and dominant responses were seen in regions 160-218 and 743-854.

The meaning of the sample's time point label: baseline before first vaccination. Vaccinee samples came from UK trials COV001 and COV002, including a single-blind randomized controlled phase 2/3 trial of AZD1222 (ChAdOx1 nCoV-19) in healthy adults. Trial participant PBMC samples were collected at day 0 and day 28 after the second dose for TCRbeta chain sequencing. Details on this clone: This clone's antigen is unknown. The record has no base qualities; no much larger clone is one base away.

The CDR3 regions of human TCRbeta chains were analyzed by immunosequencing. The authors' analysis ran thus. TCRs in the repertoires were compared against a reference library of SARS-CoV-2-specific TCRs that had been generated with the MIRA antigen-specificity platform. Breadth meant the fraction of unique TCRs that were SARS-CoV-2-associated, whereas depth meant the fraction of total T cells that were SARS-CoV-2-associated. Using the MIRA data, each spike-specific TCR was mapped to the spike region that the TCR reacts to and placed in a CD4 or CD8 class. Log10-transformed breadth and depth values were compared by one-way ANOVA with Sidak's multiple comparisons tests. Imported from immuneACCESS, the table was reduced by TCRdb to in-frame sequences with V and J called. These copies leave out some clones; in studies compared against another copy, an unresolved V gene accounts for under half, and the cause of the remainder is not known. For V, J and clone size, that table is used; D and trimming come from the DNA. The sample yields about 150,000 clones; roughly nine tenths were counted once. The biggest ten clones account for 15% to 20% of the sample.

The input for sequencing was peripheral blood, taken on day 0 of AZD1222 vaccination. The TCR originated in an adult in good health.

The CDR3 protein is CASSLRGLAGEVYSGELFF. In nucleotide form, the sequence is TGTGCCAGCAGCCTTCGGGGACTAGCGGGAGAGGTTTACTCCGGGGAGCTGTTTTTT. The rearrangement joined TRBV9 to TRBJ2-2, and 14 junction bases match TRBD2. Spanning cysteine to phenylalanine, the CDR3 consists of 19 amino acids. The kept DNA is CDR3 alone, 57 bases in frame from the first base. CDR1 and CDR2, looked up from the germline V gene, are SGDLS and YYNGEE. At the junction V is shortened by 4 bases and J by 6 bases; bases outside the gene matches: 14. The full variable domain, with segments outside the CDR3 supplied by the reference TRBV9 and TRBJ2-2 proteins, appears as DSGVTQTPKHLITATGQRVTLRCSPRSGDLSVYWYQQSLDQGLQFLIQYYNGEERAKGNILERFSAQQFPDLHSELNLSSLELGDSALYFCASSLRGLAGEVYSGELFFGEGSRLTVL.